This TCR beta chain appears in the sequencing data of a study of blood T cells in healthy people across ages. Study-level information: Roughly one uniquely barcoded beta molecule per two T cells was captured.

A second roughly 7 to 11 cycle PCR used barcoded and J-beta primers. MiXCR, run by TCRdb on the 5' RACE reads, gives a single entry per CDR3 protein. The sample lists about 1.6 million distinct CDR3 sequences; roughly 32% were seen once. Germline values: CDR1 MNHEY, CDR2 SMNVEV (reference sequence). The trim removed 0 bases at V and 7 bases at J, leaving 10 bases unmatched. This CDR3 contains 17 residues. The sample consisted of blood. The source is a woman in her 30s in good health. The chain has TRBV27 and TRBJ2-1; the match to TRBD2 covers 9 bases. The CDR3 sequence is CASSLSSGSSPWNEQFF. The CDR3 nucleotides are TGTGCCAGCAGTTTATCTAGCGGGAGCTCTCCTTGGAATGAGCAGTTCTTC.